A selection of T cell receptor beta chains follows, all from one sample in a study of T cells in Graves' hyperthyroidism and ophthalmopathy. In TCRdb, the multiplex PCR reads were re-called with MiXCR into one record per CDR3 protein. The sample lists hundreds of thousands of distinct CDR3 sequences; approximately 15% were seen once. The sample consisted of blood. These receptors were taken from a woman aged 25 to 39 with Graves' hyperthyroidism. Both conserved end residues are part of each CDR3. The order of the fields is V gene, J gene, clone size, D gene, CDR3 protein, CDR3 DNA. The D gene is left open where the match is weak. A row's size may be missing; if present it is once, few, many or a size class.

TRBV4-1,TRBJ2-1,few,NA,CASSQDSGSLNEQFF,TGCGCCAGCAGCCAAGATTCGGGCAGCCTCAATGAGCAGTTCTTC
TRBV2,TRBJ2-4,many,TRBD1,CASSSQTGALAGGIQYF,TGTGCCAGCAGTTCTCAGACAGGGGCCCTCGCTGGGGGCATTCAGTACTTC
TRBV19,TRBJ2-7,NA,NA,CASSIYSFSYEQYF,TGTGCCAGTAGTATATATTCATTCTCCTACGAGCAGTACTTC
TRBV28,TRBJ2-3,many,TRBD2,CASSLQRGVDTQYF,TGTGCCAGCAGTTTACAGCGGGGCGTAGATACGCAGTATTTT
TRBV20-1,TRBJ2-1,many,NA,CSANAGTANDNEQFF,TGCAGTGCCAACGCCGGGACCGCGAATGACAATGAGCAGTTCTTC
TRBV11-2,TRBJ1-1,NA,NA,CASSLGDEGAFF,TGTGCCAGCAGCTTAGGGGACGAGGGAGCTTTCTTT
TRBV2,TRBJ1-5,few,NA,CASRLQAALPQHF,TGTGCCAGCAGGCTACAGGCTGCTCTGCCCCAGCATTTT
TRBV15,TRBJ1-1,many,TRBD1,CAVRQGRMNTEAFF,TGTGCCGTGAGACAGGGGAGGATGAACACTGAAGCTTTCTTT
TRBV2,TRBJ2-3,many,TRBD2,CASFIPSGGRAGDTQYF,TGTGCCAGCTTCATTCCTTCGGGCGGGAGGGCCGGAGATACGCAGTATTTT
TRBV6-1,TRBJ2-1,many,TRBD2,CASSDSVTSGREDEQFF,TGTGCCAGCAGTGACTCGGTGACTAGCGGGAGGGAGGATGAGCAGTTCTTC